The sequence of this TCR beta chain was determined in a study of blood T cell repertoires in COVID-19. The method was immunoSEQ multiplex PCR; TCRdb's version includes in-frame clones alone and lacks a portion of them. The table has some 130,000 clones, roughly four fifths seen once. In terms of age and location, participants ranged from roughly 18 to 100 years and lived in under 30 US areas. Germline values: CDR1 LNHDA, CDR2 SQIVND (reference sequence). The V segment lost 5 bases and the J segment 3 bases; nucleotides outside the gene matches: 5. There are 15 residues in the CDR3. This receptor was identified in a man aged 30 to 45 who had recovered from COVID-19. The sample consisted of PBMCs or T cells enriched from blood (not recorded which). The V gene is TRBV19, the J gene TRBJ2-5, with 11 bases fitting TRBD2. This CDR3 reads CASSGGLAVKETQYF. The CDR3, as DNA: TGTGCCAGTAGTGGGGGACTAGCGGTTAAAGAGACCCAGTACTTC.